This T cell receptor (beta chain) was profiled in a study of T cell responses to AZD1222 COVID-19 vaccine. Sequencing was performed with immunoSEQ multiplex PCR; in TCRdb, only in-frame clones are kept and a portion is missing. The table includes 95,000 to 150,000 clones, over 75% detected once. Turning to this clone: Its antigen is not identified.

The junction had 5 bases not matched to a gene; V was cut back by 6 bases and J by 5 bases. The CDR3 length is 14 residues. Looked up from germline, CDR1 is SNHLY and CDR2 is FYNNEI. Study-wide findings and caveats: The sample set comprised mostly white British donors with more females, and clonal diversity was possibly underestimated. With two AZD1222 doses given, Spike-specific TCR breadth and depth both rose.

The sequencing here drew on peripheral blood, taken on day 0 of AZD1222 vaccination. This chain connects TRBV2 to TRBJ2-5; TRBD2 agrees at 11 bases. The receptor's source is an adult in good health. CDR3 residues: CASRVAGGVETQYF. The CDR3, as DNA: TGTGCCAGCAGAGTAGCGGGGGGGGTGGAGACCCAGTACTTC.